This T cell receptor beta chain was sequenced during a study of cytomegalovirus exposure and HLA in healthy donors. Study findings and constraints: HLA-A and HLA-B allele assignments for most subjects were reportedly predicted accurately using TCR beta sequences.

After removal of 6 bases from V and 1 base from J, the junction contained 6 bases not matched to a gene. The CDR3 is 15 residues long. Germline CDR1 reads MNHEY; CDR2 reads SVGAGI. Vbeta (60) and Jbeta (13) primers were used in the PCR. The data were produced by immunoSEQ multiplex PCR, yet TCRdb's version contains in-frame clones alone and is incomplete. The sample consists of under 110,000 clones, about 71% of them appearing once. This clone was observed a few times. What it recognizes is unknown. This chain connects TRBV6-5 to TRBJ1-5, with TRBD1 matching over 7 bases. Sequencing used PBMCs. This clonotype was obtained from a boy younger than 18 in good health and CMV-seronegative. The CDR3, as DNA: TGTGCCAGCAGGAGACAGGGTACCAGCAATCAGCCCCAGCATTTT. It codes for CASRRQGTSNQPQHF.